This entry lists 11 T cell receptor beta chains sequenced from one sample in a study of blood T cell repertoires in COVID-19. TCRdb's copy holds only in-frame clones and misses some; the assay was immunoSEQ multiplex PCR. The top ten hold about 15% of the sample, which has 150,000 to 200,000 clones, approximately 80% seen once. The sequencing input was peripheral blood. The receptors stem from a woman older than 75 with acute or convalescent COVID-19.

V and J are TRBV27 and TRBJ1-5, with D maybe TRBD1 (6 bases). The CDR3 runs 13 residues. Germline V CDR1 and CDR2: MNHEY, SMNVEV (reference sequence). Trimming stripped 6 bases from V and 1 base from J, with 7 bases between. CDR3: CASSQGSNQPQHF. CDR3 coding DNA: TGTGCCAGCAGCCAGGGGAGCAATCAGCCCCAGCATTTT.

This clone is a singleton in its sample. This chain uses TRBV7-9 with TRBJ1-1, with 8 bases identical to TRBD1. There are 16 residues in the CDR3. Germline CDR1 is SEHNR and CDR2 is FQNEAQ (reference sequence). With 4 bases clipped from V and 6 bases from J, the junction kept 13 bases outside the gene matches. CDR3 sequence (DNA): TGTGCCAGCAGCTCCGATCCCGCAGGGGGCAGGGCTGAAGCTTTCTTT. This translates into CASSSDPAGGRAEAFF.

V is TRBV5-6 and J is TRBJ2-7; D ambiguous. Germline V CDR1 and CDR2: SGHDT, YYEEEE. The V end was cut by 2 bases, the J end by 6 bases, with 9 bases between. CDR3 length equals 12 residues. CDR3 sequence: CASSFSRVEQYF. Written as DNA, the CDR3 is TGTGCCAGCAGCTTTAGCCGGGTCGAGCAGTACTTC.

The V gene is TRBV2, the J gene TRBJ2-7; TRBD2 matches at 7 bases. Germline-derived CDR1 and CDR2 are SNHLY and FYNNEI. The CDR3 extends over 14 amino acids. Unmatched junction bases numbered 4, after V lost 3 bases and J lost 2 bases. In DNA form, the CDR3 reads TGTGCCAGCAGTGACCTAGCGGATGCCTACGAGCAGTACTTC. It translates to CASSDLADAYEQYF.

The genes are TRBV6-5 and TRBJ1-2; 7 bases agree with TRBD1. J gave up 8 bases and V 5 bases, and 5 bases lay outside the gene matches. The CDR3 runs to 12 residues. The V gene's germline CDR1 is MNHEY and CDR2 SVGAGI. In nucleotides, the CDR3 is TGTGCCAGCAGTCGCGCAGGGGGAGGCTACACCTTC. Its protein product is CASSRAGGGYTF.

The CDR3 protein is CASSLSGTGNGYTF. CDR3 nucleotides: TGTGCCAGCAGCTTAAGTGGGACAGGGAATGGCTACACCTTC. The chain recombines TRBV7-9 with TRBJ1-2; TRBD1 agrees at 9 bases. Trimming took 2 bases from V and 6 from J; bases not matched to a gene: 4. From germline, CDR1 is SEHNR and CDR2 FQNEAQ (reference sequence). This CDR3 is 14 amino acids long.

Written as DNA, the CDR3 is TGTGCCAGCAGTTCCACTCTGAACGGAAACACCATATATTTT. Protein sequence: CASSSTLNGNTIYF. The genes are TRBV6-6 and TRBJ1-3, with D uncertain. CDR3 length: 14 amino acids. CDR1 and CDR2 from the germline V gene are MNHNY and SVGAGI (reference sequence). V lost 4 bases, J lost 4 bases, and 11 bases lay in between.

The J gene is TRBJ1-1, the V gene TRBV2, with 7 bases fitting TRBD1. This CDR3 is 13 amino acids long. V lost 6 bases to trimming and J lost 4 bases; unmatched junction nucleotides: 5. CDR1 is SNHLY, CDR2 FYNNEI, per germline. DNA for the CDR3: TGTGCCAGCAGCAGGGGGGAATCCACTGAAGCTTTCTTT. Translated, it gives CASSRGESTEAFF.

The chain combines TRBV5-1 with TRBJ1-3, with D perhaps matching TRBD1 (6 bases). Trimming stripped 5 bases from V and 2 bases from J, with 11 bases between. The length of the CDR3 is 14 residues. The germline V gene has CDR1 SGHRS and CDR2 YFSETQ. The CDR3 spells CASSPDSAGNTIYF. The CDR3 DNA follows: TGCGCCAGCAGTCCGGACAGCGCTGGAAACACCATATATTTT.

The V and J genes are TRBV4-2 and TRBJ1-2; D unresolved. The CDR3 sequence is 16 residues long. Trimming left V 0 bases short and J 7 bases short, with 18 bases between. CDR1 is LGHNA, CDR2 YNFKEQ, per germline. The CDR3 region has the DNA TGTGCCAGCAGCCAAGATCGACCCAACCCGCCGGGTGGCTACACCTTC. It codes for CASSQDRPNPPGGYTF.

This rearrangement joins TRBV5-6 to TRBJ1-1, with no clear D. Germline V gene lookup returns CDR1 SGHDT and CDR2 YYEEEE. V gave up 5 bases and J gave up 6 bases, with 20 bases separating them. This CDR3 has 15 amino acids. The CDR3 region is CASRPMSGTNAEAFF. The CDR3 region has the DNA TGTGCCAGCAGACCGATGTCGGGTACTAACGCTGAAGCTTTCTTT.